These T cell receptor beta chains were read from a single sample in a study of T cells expressing NK-cell markers. After re-calling the 5' RACE reads, TCRdb lists one entry per CDR3 protein, DNA absent. This sample's table has some 110,000 distinct CDR3 sequences. The sequenced material came from blood T cells: a sorted CD56 or NKG2C T cell subset, CD4+ or CD8+ T cells, or bulk PBMC T cells (not recorded which). The receptor source for this set is a woman between 18 and 70 years old in good health. Each CDR3 is given with its conserved first and last residue.

>TRBV4-3|15|TRBJ2-1
CASSQETDSDNEQFF
>TRBV12-3/TRBV12-4|13|TRBJ2-7
CASSFARGYEQYF
>TRBV20-1|15|TRBJ1-4
CSATSYTQPDEKLFF
>TRBV5-4|14|TRBJ1-1
CASSPLSLSTEAFF
>TRBV5-8|16|TRBJ1-5
CASSTPTGYSNQPQHF
>TRBV5-6|14|TRBJ2-2
CASSLAGGPGELFF
>TRBV13|14|TRBJ2-5
CASSHRGAQETQYF
>TRBV12-3/TRBV12-4|16|TRBJ2-2
CATPSIGTPNTGELFF
>TRBV13|15|TRBJ1-5
CASSSGTGSNQPQHF
>TRBV19|15|TRBJ2-1
CASSIFGQTLNEQFF
>TRBV4-3|19|TRBJ2-3
CASSQGKGMREGPGHTQYF
>TRBV6-1|15|TRBJ2-3
CASSPTAGGTDTQYF
>TRBV7-9|14|TRBJ1-2
CASSPSGGGEGYTF
>TRBV27|16|TRBJ2-1
CASSLSSSGGRNEQFF
>TRBV4-1|13|TRBJ2-1
CASSPSSNGEQFF
>TRBV15|13|TRBJ2-1
CATSRVPYNEQFF
>TRBV11-2|14|TRBJ2-5
CASSLGPRQETQYF
>TRBV4-3|18|TRBJ1-1
CASSQESSSSWWNTEAFF
>TRBV4-3|13|TRBJ2-7
CASSTGRGYEQYF
>TRBV7-2|17|TRBJ2-3
CASSLTTDSGLTDTQYF
>TRBV20-1|11|TRBJ1-1
CRPGAGSEAFF
>TRBV7-9|14|TRBJ1-3
CASSRQGDGNTIYF
>TRBV12-3/TRBV12-4|17|TRBJ2-1
CASRPSPRLVGNDEQFF
>TRBV12-3/TRBV12-4|13|TRBJ2-7
CASSLSGINEQYF
>TRBV7-9|12|TRBJ1-1
CASQDLTTEAFF
>TRBV3-1|16|TRBJ2-1
CASSLRTSYPYNEQFF
>TRBV12-3/TRBV12-4|14|TRBJ2-3
CASTTGGLGDTQYF
>TRBV6-1|15|TRBJ2-5
CASSARAGGQETQYF
>TRBV7-3|14|TRBJ2-1
CASNSGSSYNEQFF
>TRBV9|13|TRBJ2-2
CASSVEDTGELFF
>TRBV11-2|14|TRBJ2-2
CASYQGVGAGELFF
>TRBV7-8|16|TRBJ2-3
CASSLGGLAYTDTQYF
>TRBV6-4|17|TRBJ2-3
CASSDSGGGVGTDTQYF
>TRBV7-9|17|TRBJ2-3
CASSRLSAGLAADTQYF
>TRBV7-2|13|TRBJ2-1
CASTPRGVNEQFF
>TRBV7-9|14|TRBJ2-1
CASSLLGGDNEQFF
>TRBV5-1|15|TRBJ2-1
CASSLGGLGVHEQFF
>TRBV7-9|12|TRBJ2-3
CASTRVADTQYF